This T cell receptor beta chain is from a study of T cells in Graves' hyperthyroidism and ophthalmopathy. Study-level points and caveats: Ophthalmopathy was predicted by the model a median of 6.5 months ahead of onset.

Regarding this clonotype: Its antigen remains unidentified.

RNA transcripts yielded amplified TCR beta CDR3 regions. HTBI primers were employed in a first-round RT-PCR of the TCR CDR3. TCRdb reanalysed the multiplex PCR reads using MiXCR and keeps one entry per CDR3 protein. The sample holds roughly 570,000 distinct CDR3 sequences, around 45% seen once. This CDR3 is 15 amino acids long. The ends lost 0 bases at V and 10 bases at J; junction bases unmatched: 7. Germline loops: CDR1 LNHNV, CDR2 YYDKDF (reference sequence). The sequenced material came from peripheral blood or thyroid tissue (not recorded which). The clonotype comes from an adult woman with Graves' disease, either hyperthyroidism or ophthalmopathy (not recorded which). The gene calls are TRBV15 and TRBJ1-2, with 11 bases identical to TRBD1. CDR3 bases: TGTGCCACCAGCAGAGACCGGACAGGGGGCTACGACTACACCTTC. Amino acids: CATSRDRTGGYDYTF.